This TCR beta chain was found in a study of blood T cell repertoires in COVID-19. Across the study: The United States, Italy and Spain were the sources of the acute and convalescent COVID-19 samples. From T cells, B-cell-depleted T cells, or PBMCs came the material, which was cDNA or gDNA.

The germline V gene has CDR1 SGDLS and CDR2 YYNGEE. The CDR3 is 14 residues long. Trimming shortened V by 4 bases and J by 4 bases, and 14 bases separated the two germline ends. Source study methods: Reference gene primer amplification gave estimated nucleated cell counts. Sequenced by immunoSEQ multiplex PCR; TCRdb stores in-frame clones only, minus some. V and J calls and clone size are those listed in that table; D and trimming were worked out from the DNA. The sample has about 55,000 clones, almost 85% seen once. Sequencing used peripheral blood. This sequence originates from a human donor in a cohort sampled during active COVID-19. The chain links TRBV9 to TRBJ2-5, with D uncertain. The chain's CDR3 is CASSPSPSGETQYF. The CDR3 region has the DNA TGTGCCAGCAGCCCTTCCCCGTCAGGAGAGACCCAGTACTTC.